These 21 T cell receptor beta chains were all obtained from the same sample, sequenced in a study of blood T cell repertoires in COVID-19. Assay used: immunoSEQ multiplex PCR; TCRdb lists only in-frame clones, some missing. Among roughly 60,000 clones listed, approximately 84% were seen once. Sequencing was performed on peripheral blood. These receptors originate from a man in his 60s with acute or convalescent COVID-19.

The V and J genes are TRBV5-1 and TRBJ1-2, with 8 bases that match TRBD1. Losses at the gene ends were 4 bases for V and 6 bases for J; bases not matched to a gene: 5. The CDR3 is 13 amino acids. Per the germline V gene, CDR1 is SGHRS and CDR2 is YFSETQ. The CDR3 sequence: CASSQQGEDGYTF. The CDR3 coding sequence is TGCGCCAGCAGCCAACAGGGGGAGGATGGCTACACCTTC.

This clone has only a few counts. The chain is built from TRBV28 and TRBJ1-1, with 7 bases that match TRBD1. Germline V gene data show CDR1 as MDHEN and CDR2 as SYDVKM. The CDR3 length is 14 residues. Trimming at V came to 5 bases and at J to 4 bases, leaving 7 bases not matched to a gene. In DNA form, the CDR3 reads TGTGCCAGCAGTGGCGGGCACAGGGGCACTGAAGCTTTCTTT. It codes for CASSGGHRGTEAFF. Supplemented by reference TRBV28 and TRBJ1-1, the full variable domain reads DVKVTQSSRYLVKRTGEKVFLECVQDMDHENMFWYRQDPGLGLRLIYFSYDVKMKEKGDIPEGYSVSREKKERFSLILESASTNQTSMYLCASSGGHRGTEAFFGQGTRLTVV.

The chain has TRBV5-1 and TRBJ2-1; D is possibly TRBD2 (6 bases). The CDR3 length is 15 residues. V was pared by 0 bases and J by 5 bases, with 12 bases between. Looked up from germline, CDR1 is SGHRS and CDR2 is YFSETQ. CDR3 coding DNA: TGCGCCAGCAGCTTGGTAACAGGAGGGGACAATGAGCAGTTCTTC. Its translation is CASSLVTGGDNEQFF.

This rearrangement joins TRBV5-1 to TRBJ2-3; 11 bases agree with TRBD2. Germline values: CDR1 SGHRS, CDR2 YFSETQ. CDR3 size: 18 residues. V lost 0 bases and J lost 2; bases outside the gene matches: 8. CDR3 nucleotide sequence: TGCGCCAGCAGCTTGGGGGGACTAGCGGAGAGAATCACAGATACGCAGTATTTT. Translation gives CASSLGGLAERITDTQYF.

This clone was seen just once. V gene TRBV28 combines with J gene TRBJ2-5, with 10 bases that match TRBD2. The CDR3 runs 15 residues. J lost 3 bases, V lost 6 bases, and 7 bases had no gene match. CDR1 is MDHEN, CDR2 SYDVKM, per germline. The CDR3 DNA follows: TGTGCCAGCAGCCAACCGCTAGCGGGGGAAGAGACCCAGTACTTC. Protein: CASSQPLAGEETQYF.

The chain carries TRBV11-3 and TRBJ2-3; 7 nucleotides match TRBD1. With 5 bases clipped from V and 5 bases from J, the junction kept 10 bases outside the gene matches. The germline CDR1 and CDR2 sequences are SGHNT and YENEEA. This CDR3 contains 15 residues. The CDR3 spells CASSPQGQSEDTQYF. The CDR3 DNA follows: TGTGCCAGCAGCCCTCAGGGACAGTCCGAAGATACGCAGTATTTT.

This clone was counted only a few times. The V gene is TRBV6-5, the J gene TRBJ1-1, with D unresolved. Germline V gene data show CDR1 as MNHEY and CDR2 as SVGAGI. This CDR3 comprises 14 residues. V was trimmed by 6 bases and J by 6 bases, leaving 17 bases between them. This CDR3 reads CASRAPGASAEAFF. The CDR3 region has the DNA TGTGCCAGCAGGGCTCCGGGTGCAAGCGCTGAAGCTTTCTTT.

This clone was picked up a small number of times. The V call is TRBV10-2, the J call TRBJ1-3; D is uncertain. This CDR3 contains 15 residues. Germline V lookup: CDR1 WSHSY, CDR2 SAAADI. V lost 3 bases and J lost 5, with 14 bases in between. Here the CDR3 reads CASSDRQPIRNTIYF. CDR3 DNA: TGCGCCAGCAGTGATCGACAACCGATCAGAAACACCATATATTTT.

The sample holds a few counts of this clone. This rearrangement joins TRBV30 to TRBJ1-3; D remains unclear. Germline lookup yields CDR1 GTSNPN and CDR2 SVGIG (reference sequence). The V and J ends lost 7 bases and 0 bases respectively, with 13 bases between them. The CDR3 spans 14 residues. CDR3 sequence reads: CASSRGRSGNTIYF. CDR3 nucleotides: TGTGCCTCGTCCCGAGGGCGCTCTGGAAACACCATATATTTT.

V usage is TRBV7-8 and J usage is TRBJ2-1, with TRBD2 as a possible D gene (6 bases). Trimming took off 5 bases at V and 0 bases at J, with 14 bases between the two ends. Germline CDR1 and CDR2: SGHVS and FQNEAQ. This CDR3 contains 16 residues. The CDR3 loop is CASSMRRGVSYNEQFF. DNA of the CDR3: TGTGCCAGCAGCATGAGGCGGGGCGTCTCCTACAATGAGCAGTTCTTC.

The chain combines TRBV12-5 with TRBJ1-1; TRBD1 aligns across 9 bases. Per germline, CDR1 LGHNT and CDR2 FRNRAP. CDR3 length equals 14 residues. V trimming: 1 base; J trimming: 11 bases; junction bases outside the gene matches: 8. CDR3 in amino acids: CASGLGTYRGRAFF. The CDR3 DNA sequence: TGTGCTAGTGGTTTGGGGACTTACAGGGGGCGGGCTTTCTTT.

CDR3 amino acids: CASSKTSGGPADTGELFF. The CDR3, as DNA: TGCGCCAGCAGTAAGACTAGCGGGGGGCCCGCAGACACCGGGGAGCTGTTTTTT. J is TRBJ2-2 and V is TRBV23-1; 13 bases line up with TRBD2. TRBV23-1 is an ORF for which the function is uncertain. The junction had 9 bases not matched to a gene; V was cut back by 5 bases and J by 3 bases. The CDR3 extends over 18 amino acids.

The chain links TRBV5-1 to TRBJ1-1; TRBD1 is a possible D gene (5 bases). The CDR3 consists of 14 residues. CDR1 is SGHRS, CDR2 YFSETQ, per germline. Trimming left V 0 bases short and J 4 bases short, with 10 bases between. The CDR3 protein is CASSLGQWGTEAFF. DNA for the CDR3: TGCGCCAGCAGCTTGGGACAGTGGGGCACTGAAGCTTTCTTT.

As concerns this clone: The same CDR3 is also encoded by other DNA sequences in this sample. This sequence joins TRBV12-3 or TRBV12-4 and TRBJ1-5, with 8 nucleotides matching TRBD1. With 6 bases clipped from V and 5 bases from J, the junction kept 3 bases outside the gene matches. The CDR3 sequence is 13 residues long. CDR3 in amino acids: CASSLTGDQPQHF. The CDR3 DNA is TGTGCCAGCAGCTTGACAGGGGATCAGCCCCAGCATTTT.

This chain uses TRBV13 with TRBJ2-5; unclear D gene. Germline assignment: CDR1 PRHDT and CDR2 FYEKMQ (reference sequence). This CDR3 comprises 13 residues. Trimming cost V 5 bases and J 3 bases, with 10 bases left between them. The CDR3 loop is CASSPRSEETQYF. The CDR3 region has the DNA TGTGCCAGCAGCCCACGGTCCGAAGAGACCCAGTACTTC.

The chain couples TRBV7-9 to TRBJ1-6, with a tentative D call TRBD1 (5 bases). V was cut by 5 bases and J by 7 bases, with 6 bases left in between. The CDR3 consists of 12 residues. Germline V gene data show CDR1 as SEHNR and CDR2 as FQNEAQ (reference sequence). Here the CDR3 DNA reads TGTGCCAGCAGCCGACAGAATTCACCCCTCCACTTT. Protein: CASSRQNSPLHF.

CDR3 protein: CASGPSLISNQPQHF. CDR3 DNA sequence: TGTGCCAGCGGCCCCAGTCTCATTAGCAATCAGCCCCAGCATTTT. This chain joins TRBV6-5 and TRBJ1-5; no clear D gene. V lost 8 bases and J 0 bases, leaving 14 bases between the germline ends. The CDR3 loop spans 15 amino acids. The germline V gene has CDR1 MNHEY and CDR2 SVGAGI.

The CDR3 reads CASSLDIQGAGGYTF. CDR3 in DNA: TGCGCCAGCAGCTTGGATATTCAGGGAGCGGGGGGCTACACCTTC. V is TRBV5-1 and J is TRBJ1-2; TRBD1 is a possible D gene (5 bases). Germline V lookup: CDR1 SGHRS, CDR2 YFSETQ. Trimming took off 0 bases at V and 8 bases at J, with 17 bases between the two ends. This CDR3 comprises 15 residues.

The chain carries TRBV28 and TRBJ1-2; TRBD1 matches 11 bases. Per the germline V gene, CDR1 is MDHEN and CDR2 is SYDVKM. V was clipped by 10 bases and J by 4 bases; unmatched bases: 5. The CDR3 has 13 residues. CDR3 in amino acids: CATGTGGIYGYTF. The CDR3 coding sequence is TGTGCCACCGGGACAGGGGGTATCTATGGCTACACCTTC.

The CDR3 spells CASSWVHRGLVNSPLHF. The CDR3 DNA reads as TGTGCCAGCAGCTGGGTTCACAGGGGGTTAGTTAATTCACCCCTCCACTTT. This chain links TRBV5-4 with TRBJ1-6, with 8 bases matching TRBD1. J gave up 6 bases and V 3 bases, and 11 bases lay outside the gene matches. Germline CDR1 and CDR2: SGHNT and YYREEE (reference sequence). The CDR3 is 17 amino acids.

This clone has a handful of counts. The rearrangement joins TRBV7-9 to TRBJ2-7; perhaps TRBD2 as D (5 bases). V was cut by 5 bases and J by 4 bases, with 24 bases left in between. CDR1 is SEHNR and CDR2 is FQNEAQ in the germline V gene (reference sequence). The CDR3 covers 17 residues. The CDR3: CASSPKGAGPGIYEQYF. The CDR3 DNA reads TGTGCCAGCAGCCCTAAGGGCGCCGGGCCGGGAATATACGAGCAGTACTTC. Combining the CDR3 with reference TRBV7-9 and TRBJ2-7 gives the whole variable domain DTGVSQNPRHKITKRGQNVTFRCDPISEHNRLYWYRQTLGQGPEFLTYFQNEAQLEKSRLLSDRFSAERPKGSFSTLEIQRTEQGDSAMYLCASSPKGAGPGIYEQYFGPGTRLTVT.